A single sample gave rise to the 8 T cell receptor beta chains below, sequenced in a study of early T cells in non-severe SARS-CoV-2 infection. MiXCR, applied by TCRdb to the 5' RACE reads, yields one record per CDR3 protein. The sample shows about 89,000 distinct CDR3 sequences, about 14% of them seen only once. The sequencing sample was made of whole blood. These receptors were collected from an adult who was a healthcare worker with PCR-confirmed SARS-CoV-2 infection or an uninfected control (not recorded which).

Many counts were recorded for this clonotype. This chain connects TRBV3-1 to TRBJ2-1; D not certain. The germline gives CDR1 LGHDT, CDR2 YNNKEL (reference sequence). The CDR3 is made up of 14 amino acids. The V and J ends lost 5 bases and 3 bases respectively, with 11 bases between them. The CDR3 DNA sequence: TGTGCCAGCAGCGCCTCTACGATCTACAATGAGCAGTTCTTC. This gives the protein CASSASTIYNEQFF.

This clonotype was seen repeatedly, ten times or more. The rearrangement uses TRBV20-1 and TRBJ2-5, with D maybe TRBD2 (5 bases). The CDR3 sequence is 16 residues long. CDR1 and CDR2 (germline): DFQATT, SNEGSKA (reference sequence). Trimming took 1 base from V and 5 from J, leaving 20 bases between them. The chain's CDR3 is CSARGTADPSQETQYF. The DNA for the CDR3 is TGCAGTGCTAGAGGGACTGCGGACCCATCCCAGGAGACCCAGTACTTC.

A single count supports this clonotype. The chain combines TRBV5-1 with TRBJ2-1, with D hard to call. V shed 1 base and J shed 3 bases, with 14 bases lying between them. Per germline, CDR1 SGHRS and CDR2 YFSETQ. The CDR3 is 16 residues long. As DNA, the CDR3 is TGCGCCAGCAGCTTGTACGACGGGCGCCTCTACAATGAGCAGTTCTTC. Its protein product is CASSLYDGRLYNEQFF.

This clonotype was detected a few times. This chain connects TRBV3-1 to TRBJ1-5; D is unclear. Looked up from germline, CDR1 is LGHDT and CDR2 is YNNKEL (reference sequence). This CDR3 is built from 21 residues. The V gene lost 0 bases and the J gene lost 3 bases, with 27 bases spanning the gap. The CDR3 nucleotides are TGTGCCAGCAGCCAAGAGAGAAAAAGCCGTGACCCCCATTCTATCAATCAGCCCCAGCATTTT. Translated, it gives CASSQERKSRDPHSINQPQHF.

This clonotype was counted a few times. The chain couples TRBV12-3 or TRBV12-4 to TRBJ1-5, with TRBD1 identical over 7 bases. The ends lost 5 bases at V and 4 bases at J; junction bases unmatched: 5. The CDR3 has 14 residues. Here the CDR3 reads CASSQGVGNQPQHF. DNA of the CDR3: TGTGCCAGCAGTCAGGGGGTAGGGAATCAGCCCCAGCATTTT.

This clonotype was counted only a few times. The CDR3 here is CSVGGRFYEQYV. The CDR3 bases are TGCAGCGTTGGGGGCAGATTCTACGAGCAGTACGTC. The chain has TRBV29-1 and TRBJ2-7; a possible D gene is TRBD1 (5 bases). Trimming removed 4 bases from V and 3 bases from J, with 10 bases in between. The CDR3 is 12 residues long. The V gene's germline CDR1 is SQVTM and CDR2 ANQGSEA.

This clonotype has just a few counts. The rearrangement uses TRBV10-3 and TRBJ2-1; D gene ambiguous. Germline CDR1 and CDR2: ENHRY and SYGVKD. Deletions cut 6 bases from V and 9 bases from J, with 12 bases between. This CDR3 has 12 residues. This CDR3 is CAISSSLAEQFF. CDR3 DNA: TGTGCCATCAGCTCCTCTTTAGCTGAGCAGTTCTTC.

The chain carries TRBV6-1 and TRBJ1-5; 10 bases align to TRBD1. The ends lost 6 bases at V and 4 bases at J; junction bases unmatched: 3. CDR1 is MNHNS and CDR2 is SASEGT in the germline V gene. This CDR3 has 14 amino acids. The CDR3 loop reads CASRGTGVNQPQHF. The CDR3 DNA reads as TGTGCCAGCAGGGGGACAGGGGTAAATCAGCCCCAGCATTTT.